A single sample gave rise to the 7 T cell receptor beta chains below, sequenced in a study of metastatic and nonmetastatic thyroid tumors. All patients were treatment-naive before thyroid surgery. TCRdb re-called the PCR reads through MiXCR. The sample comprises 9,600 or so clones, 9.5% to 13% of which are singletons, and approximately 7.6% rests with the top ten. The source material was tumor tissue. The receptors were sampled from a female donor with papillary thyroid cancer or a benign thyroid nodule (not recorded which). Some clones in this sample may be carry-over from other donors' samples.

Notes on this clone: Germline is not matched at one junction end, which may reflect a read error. The CDR3 DNA reads as TGTGCCGGTAGATCCCGGGGACAGCCCGCCGGAGGTACGCAGTATTTT. It specifies CAGRSRGQPAGGTQYF. The chain joins TRBV19 to TRBJ2-3, with 7 nucleotides matching TRBD1. CDR1 is LNHDA and CDR2 is SQIVND in the germline V gene (reference sequence). There are 16 residues in the CDR3.

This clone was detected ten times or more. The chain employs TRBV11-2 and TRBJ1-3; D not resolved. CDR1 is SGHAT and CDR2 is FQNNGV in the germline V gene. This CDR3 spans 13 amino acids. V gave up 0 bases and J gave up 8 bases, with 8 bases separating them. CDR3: CASSLERRDTIYF. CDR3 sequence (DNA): TGTGCCAGCAGCTTAGAGCGGAGGGACACCATATATTTT.

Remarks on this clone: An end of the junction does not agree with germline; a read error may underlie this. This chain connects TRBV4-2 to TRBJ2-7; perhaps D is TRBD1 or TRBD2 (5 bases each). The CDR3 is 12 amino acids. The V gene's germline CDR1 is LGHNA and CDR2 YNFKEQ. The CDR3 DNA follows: TGTGCCAGCAGCCAAGGTTGGGACGATCAGTACTTC. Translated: CASSQGWDDQYF.

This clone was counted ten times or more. The CDR3, as DNA: TGTGCCAGCAGCTCCACAACAGGGACGTACGAGCAGTACTTC. This sequence encodes CASSSTTGTYEQYF. The chain uses TRBV7-9 and TRBJ2-7; a possible D gene is TRBD1 (6 bases). Per germline, CDR1 SEHNR and CDR2 FQNEAQ (reference sequence). The CDR3 loop spans 14 amino acids. V was shortened by 4 bases and J by 4 bases, with 14 bases between the two germline ends.

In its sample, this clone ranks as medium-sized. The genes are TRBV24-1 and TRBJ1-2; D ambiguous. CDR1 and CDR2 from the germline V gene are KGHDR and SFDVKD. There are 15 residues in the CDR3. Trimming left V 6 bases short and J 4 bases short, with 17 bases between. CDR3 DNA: TGTGCCACCAGTAGTAGTAGAGGACGGGGCTATGGCTACACCTTC. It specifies CATSSSRGRGYGYTF.

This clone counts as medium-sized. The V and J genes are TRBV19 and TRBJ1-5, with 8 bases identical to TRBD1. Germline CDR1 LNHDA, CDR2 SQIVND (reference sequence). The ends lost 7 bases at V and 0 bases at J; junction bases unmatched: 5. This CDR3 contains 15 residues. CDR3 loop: CASIDRGYSNQPQHF. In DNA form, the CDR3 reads TGTGCCAGTATTGACAGGGGCTATAGCAATCAGCCCCAGCATTTT. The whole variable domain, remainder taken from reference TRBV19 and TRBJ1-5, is DGGITQSPKYLFRKEGQNVTLSCEQNLNHDAMYWYRQDPGQGLRLIYYSQIVNDFQKGDIAEGYSVSREKKESFPLTVTSAQKNPTAFYLCASIDRGYSNQPQHFGDGTRLSIL.

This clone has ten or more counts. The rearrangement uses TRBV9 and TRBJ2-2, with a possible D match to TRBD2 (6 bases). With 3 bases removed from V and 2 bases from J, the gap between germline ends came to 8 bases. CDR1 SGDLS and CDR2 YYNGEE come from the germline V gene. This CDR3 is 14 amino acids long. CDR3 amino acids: CASSGGLNTGELFF. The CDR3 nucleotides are TGTGCCAGCAGCGGGGGACTTAACACCGGGGAGCTGTTTTTT.